This TCR beta chain was sequenced in a study of blood T cell repertoires in COVID-19. The wider study: The United States, Italy and Spain were the sources of the acute and convalescent COVID-19 samples. Sources were T cells, B-cell-depleted T cells, or PBMCs; the material itself was cDNA or gDNA.

The CDR3 sequence is 15 residues long. Trimming at V came to 3 bases and at J to 5 bases, leaving 9 bases not matched to a gene. Per germline, CDR1 SGDLS and CDR2 YYNGEE. Authors' methods: Amplification of reference gene primers provided the estimated nucleated cell counts. Sequenced by immunoSEQ multiplex PCR; TCRdb stores in-frame clones only, minus some. The V and J calls and clone size are taken from that table; D and trimming were inferred from the DNA. The sample carries roughly 150,000 clones, over 75% recorded once. The V gene is TRBV9, the J gene TRBJ2-5; 8 bases map to TRBD1. This sequence was found in a woman in her fifties or sixties with acute or convalescent COVID-19. The sample was peripheral blood. The CDR3 loop is CASSGTGSPGETQYF. The DNA of the CDR3 is TGTGCCAGCAGCGGGACAGGGAGCCCTGGGGAGACCCAGTACTTC.